The T cell receptor beta chain described here comes from a study of cytomegalovirus exposure and HLA in healthy donors. Overall study results and limits: Generally TCR sequences proved uncommon, though certain public TCRs appeared in numerous donors. What TCR beta sequences reportedly achieved was accurate prediction of HLA-A and HLA-B alleles in most subjects. Later on, an analysis tied over 15,000 TCR beta sequences to HLA alleles at 0.05 false discovery rate.

The germline gives CDR1 SGHKS, CDR2 YYEKEE (reference sequence). Trimming left V 8 bases short and J 3 bases short, with 12 bases between. The CDR3 extends over 12 amino acids. Among the donors, all were healthy bone marrow donors. As to this clone: Its antigen is unknown.

This PCR relied on a set of 60 Vbeta primers and 13 Jbeta primers. Only in-frame clones appear in the TCRdb table, and some are missing; sequencing was by immunoSEQ multiplex PCR. This table has about 190,000 clones, about 87% appearing once. The chain recombines TRBV5-5 with TRBJ2-7; D remains ambiguous. Sequencing input: PBMCs. This TCR derives from a woman aged 18-30 years in good health and CMV-seronegative. The CDR3 region is CASTARHYEQYF. In DNA form, the CDR3 reads TGTGCCAGTACCGCCCGACACTACGAGCAGTACTTC.